A selection of T cell receptor beta chains follows, all from one sample in a study of vaccination and CD4 T cells after COVID-19. TCRdb called the PCR reads again in MiXCR, with one record for every CDR3 protein. There are about 29,000 distinct CDR3 sequences in the sample; approximately 49% occur only once, and about 6% lies in the top ten. Specimen: CD4+ T cells from blood, collected about 7 months after SARS-CoV-2 vaccination. These receptors were collected from a human donor who had recovered from COVID-19. Each CDR3 is given without its conserved first and last residue. The order of the fields is CDR3 protein, V gene, CDR3 length.

AISESPGGTVMTEAF | TRBV10-3 | 15
ASSPSAGGSLYYEQY | TRBV18 | 15
ASNPVGDREYGYT | TRBV6-1 | 13
SARDYRQGIGYEQY | TRBV20-1 | 14
ASATGEEAYNEQF | TRBV6-1 | 13
ASSYSGRQPQH | TRBV6-2/TRBV6-3 | 11
ATSDGKAATYNEQF | TRBV24-1 | 14
ASSFTDTFTDTQY | TRBV28 | 13
ATSRHDGLVFEQY | TRBV15 | 13
ASSGTSGRPRNNEQF | TRBV6-1 | 15
ASSMGLAGNWRSTDTQY | TRBV19 | 17
ASSSLRYSGSGTDTQY | TRBV7-9 | 16
ASRTGGGLHEQY | TRBV6-1 | 12
ASSHNNSGRDNEQF | TRBV4-3 | 14
ASSLRGGQGSLRGYT | TRBV5-4 | 15
ASSTRGQPQH | TRBV18 | 10
ASSRPGQGVKGNQPQH | TRBV28 | 16
ASSLLDQPQH | TRBV28 | 10
ASSSGTGLRGQVEQY | TRBV7-6 | 15
ASSRGTFYGYT | TRBV7-8 | 11
ASEGQGNTEAF | TRBV19 | 11
ASSYEGLTSYEQY | TRBV6-5 | 13
ASSLTQNTDTQY | TRBV27 | 12
ASTVPGGSYNSPLH | TRBV28 | 14
ASRKRTPGVGTEAF | TRBV7-2 | 14
AIRRNTGELF | TRBV10-3 | 10
ASSLTSTPISLQPF | TRBV19 | 14
ASSQDPGVDSPLH | TRBV4-1 | 13
ASSGREDEQY | TRBV2 | 10
ASSFLRGAGNQPQH | TRBV28 | 14
ASRPTFGGPSSYNEQF | TRBV7-3 | 16
ATSDSMTGNYGYT | TRBV24-1 | 13
ASSLGSRLGGRQF | TRBV7-8 | 13
ASSLGGDQETQY | TRBV27 | 12
SARDGGTSGRNEQF | TRBV20-1 | 14
SARPFLAGVVYEQY | TRBV20-1 | 14
ASSYGFSYEQY | TRBV6-5 | 11
ASSPSSGTYIGEAF | TRBV7-9 | 14
ASSWGRGLNTEAF | TRBV27 | 13
ASSKGTGRTEAF | TRBV19 | 12
ASSQQTGGLTDTQY | TRBV4-2 | 14
ASSEGVGPNEQY | TRBV6-1 | 12
SAVSRDRGQPEQY | TRBV20-1 | 13
ATHRAGGKNIQY | TRBV6-1 | 12
ASSQVGEQF | TRBV7-2 | 9
ASSYLGTAGLDTQY | TRBV6-5 | 14
SARDEVGGQPQH | TRBV20-1 | 12